The entry that follows covers one T cell receptor beta chain sequence. One junction end disagrees with the germline gene, perhaps due to a read error. Sequencing was performed with immunoSEQ multiplex PCR; in TCRdb, only in-frame clones are kept and a portion is missing. The profile covers 5,500 to 6,000 clones, with around four fifths appearing a single time and 4.5% to 6% taken by the ten largest. Looked up from germline, CDR1 is SGHTA and CDR2 is FQGNSA. This CDR3 is 14 amino acids long. This entry comes from a study of T cell repertoires in ileal Crohn's disease. The chain has TRBV7-2 and TRBJ2-5; D not resolved. Sequenced input: ileal tissue. This TCR came from an adult with Crohn's disease. The CDR3 DNA reads TGTGCCAGCAGCTTAGTCCACATACAAGGGACCCAGTACTTC. Its protein product is CASSLVHIQGTQYF.